Listed below are T cell receptor beta chains from one sample, sequenced in a study of blood T cells in healthy people across ages. One entry per CDR3 protein, called by TCRdb with MiXCR from the 5' RACE reads. The data hold 590,000 or so distinct CDR3 sequences, with approximately 30% observed a single time. The sequencing sample was made of blood. These receptors were obtained from a woman older than 75 in good health. Each CDR3 is given without its conserved first and last residue. Fields, in order: J gene, V gene, CDR3 protein.

TRBJ1-1,TRBV9,ASAQGMDTEAF
TRBJ1-6,TRBV9,ASNPGTGYNSPPH
TRBJ1-4,TRBV29-1,SASDRNLKLF
TRBJ1-1,TRBV20-1,SARLAGAGDTEAF
TRBJ1-1,TRBV20-1,SARGLVGANTEAF
TRBJ2-1,TRBV12-3/TRBV12-4,ASSSTGTPGREQF
TRBJ2-3,TRBV27,ASSLAGGDTQY
TRBJ1-5,TRBV12-3/TRBV12-4,ASQGDNQPQH
TRBJ2-7,TRBV5-1,ASSFGPGQGLYEQY
TRBJ1-1,TRBV7-3,ASSERQGTEAF
TRBJ2-1,TRBV12-3/TRBV12-4,ASSRLAGVSYNEQF
TRBJ2-1,TRBV20-1,SARDLGSGRYEQF
TRBJ2-5,TRBV10-3,AISAGPHNEQY
TRBJ2-2,TRBV5-6,ASNPSTRANTGELF
TRBJ2-7,TRBV6-2/TRBV6-3,ASTSGLANSYEQY
TRBJ1-2,TRBV6-6,ALKDRGPFGYT
TRBJ2-1,TRBV5-1,ASSSWDRSNNEQF
TRBJ1-2,TRBV9,ASSPDPRVGGYT
TRBJ2-7,TRBV13,ASSRNPGEQY
TRBJ2-2,TRBV6-1,ASRLTSETGELF
TRBJ1-1,TRBV7-2,ASSLGGGTGWIGDTEAF
TRBJ2-5,TRBV20-1,SAPDLMETQY
TRBJ2-1,TRBV14,ASSHPPRRGRGKYNEQF
TRBJ1-1,TRBV5-1,ASRSGTGNTGAF
TRBJ2-6,TRBV19,ASTIESSGANVLT
TRBJ2-3,TRBV5-1,ASSLDGGGANTQY
TRBJ1-1,TRBV18,ASSLQGFNTEAF
TRBJ1-5,TRBV6-5,ASSQTGGFYQPQH
TRBJ2-3,TRBV20-1,SAILRVRDTQY
TRBJ1-6,TRBV27,AASGRTGLNSPLH
TRBJ2-7,TRBV7-2,ASSLSGTGGSEQY
.,TRBV30,AWSGYRDRGAKSYEQY
TRBJ2-1,TRBV12-3/TRBV12-4,ASSFLDVSYNEQF
TRBJ1-2,TRBV20-1,SARDRTGIGYT
TRBJ1-3,TRBV5-6,ASSTGTANSGNTIY
TRBJ2-7,TRBV5-1,ASSLGKGTYEQY
TRBJ1-4,TRBV4-3,ASSQVRWTTSEKLF
TRBJ2-7,TRBV20-1,SARNRISLDEQY
TRBJ2-3,TRBV9,ASSPRPGDTQY